This T cell receptor beta chain was found in a study of Ad26.COV2.S vaccination and SARS-CoV-2 variants. The wider study: In the study, Ad26.COV2.S was injected intramuscularly once, or twice 56 days apart.

The treatment is: 15 to 20 received Ad26.COV2.S at low or high dose, single or two shots; about five received placebo; per-sample allocation not given. Sampling happened 63 days after the first vaccine or placebo injection. Whole-study findings and limits: From the TCR breadth and depth analyses, total T cell responses may have been underestimated. Comparability of non-spike TCR breadth was observed across vaccine and placebo recipients.

The CDR3 sequence is 14 residues long. The junction had 9 bases not matched to a gene; V was cut back by 6 bases and J by 10 bases. Per germline, CDR1 KGHSH and CDR2 LQKENI. Sequenced by immunoSEQ multiplex PCR; TCRdb stores in-frame clones only, minus some. This repertoire shows about half a million clones, nearly 90% found once; its top ten account for 1.7%. Worth noting for this clone: The antigen remains undetermined.

The genes are TRBV18 and TRBJ1-6; TRBD1 matches at 7 bases. The sequence derives from a person aged 18-65 years who received the Ad26.COV2.S COVID-19 vaccine or a placebo. The sequences come from peripheral blood, collected in a trial of Ad26.COV2.S vaccine versus placebo. CDR3 DNA: TGTGCCAGCTCTCGGGACAGTCAACGGTCACCCCTCCACTTT. It specifies CASSRDSQRSPLHF.